These T cell receptor beta chains were read from a single sample in a study of blood T cell repertoires in COVID-19. Data came from immunoSEQ multiplex PCR; TCRdb stores just in-frame clones and leaves some out. The table has 150,000 or so clones, more than 85% seen once. The sequenced material came from PBMCs or T cells enriched from blood (not recorded which). The receptors were sampled from a woman aged 45 to 65 who had recovered from COVID-19. Both conserved end residues are part of each CDR3. The D gene is left open where the match is weak. Size is omitted from some rows. Given values are once, few, many or a class for expanded clones.

d_call: TRBD2; j_call: TRBJ2-1; clone_size: -; v_call: TRBV5-1; cdr3_aa: CASSLRTSGRALGYNEQFF; cdr3_nt: TGCGCCAGCAGCTTGAGGACTAGCGGGAGGGCCTTGGGCTACAATGAGCAGTTCTTC
d_call: -; j_call: TRBJ2-2; clone_size: -; v_call: TRBV5-1; cdr3_aa: CASLVLPNTGELFF; cdr3_nt: TGCGCCAGCCTAGTTCTGCCGAACACCGGGGAGCTGTTTTTT
d_call: TRBD2; j_call: TRBJ2-1; clone_size: once; v_call: TRBV19; cdr3_aa: CASSRSGGRSYNEQFF; cdr3_nt: TGTGCCAGTAGTAGAAGCGGGGGTCGCTCCTACAATGAGCAGTTCTTC
d_call: -; j_call: TRBJ1-2; clone_size: -; v_call: TRBV28; cdr3_aa: CASSLALGQFYGYTF; cdr3_nt: TGTGCCAGCAGTTTGGCTCTTGGACAGTTTTATGGCTACACCTTC
d_call: -; j_call: TRBJ1-5; clone_size: few; v_call: TRBV12-5; cdr3_aa: CASGAINQPQHF; cdr3_nt: TGTGCTAGTGGGGCAATCAATCAGCCCCAGCATTTT
d_call: TRBD1; j_call: TRBJ2-7; clone_size: -; v_call: TRBV28; cdr3_aa: CASSTPGTGGFHEQYF; cdr3_nt: TGTGCCAGCAGTACACCCGGGACAGGGGGCTTCCACGAGCAGTACTTC
d_call: TRBD2; j_call: TRBJ2-1; clone_size: -; v_call: TRBV11-1; cdr3_aa: CASSVLAEAYNEQFF; cdr3_nt: TGTGCCAGCAGCGTGCTAGCGGAGGCCTACAATGAGCAGTTCTTC
d_call: TRBD2; j_call: TRBJ2-1; clone_size: -; v_call: TRBV7-9; cdr3_aa: CASSLVAGVNNEQFF; cdr3_nt: TGTGCCAGCAGCTTAGTAGCGGGAGTGAACAATGAGCAGTTCTTC
d_call: TRBD2; j_call: TRBJ2-1; clone_size: -; v_call: TRBV9; cdr3_aa: CASSTRTSGVSSYNEQFF; cdr3_nt: TGTGCCAGCAGCACCCGGACTAGCGGGGTTAGCTCCTACAATGAGCAGTTCTTC
d_call: TRBD2; j_call: TRBJ2-2; clone_size: once; v_call: TRBV11-2; cdr3_aa: CASSKLAGGVTGELFF; cdr3_nt: TGTGCCAGCAGCAAACTAGCGGGAGGGGTCACCGGGGAGCTGTTTTTT
d_call: -; j_call: TRBJ2-1; clone_size: -; v_call: TRBV5-1; cdr3_aa: CASSSLAGNEQFF; cdr3_nt: TGCGCCAGCAGCTCCCTTGCGGGGAATGAGCAGTTCTTC
d_call: -; j_call: TRBJ2-7; clone_size: -; v_call: TRBV29-1; cdr3_aa: CSDPRTLGSSYEQYF; cdr3_nt: TGCAGCGACCCACGGACTTTGGGGAGCTCCTACGAGCAGTACTTC
d_call: -; j_call: TRBJ1-5; clone_size: few; v_call: TRBV28; cdr3_aa: CASRRGGQAPQHF; cdr3_nt: TGTGCCAGCAGACGGGGGGGGCAAGCGCCCCAGCATTTT
d_call: -; j_call: TRBJ1-4; clone_size: -; v_call: TRBV28; cdr3_aa: CASSHGQSPIRRLFF; cdr3_nt: TGTGCCAGCAGTCACGGACAGTCCCCAATCCGGAGGCTGTTTTTT
d_call: TRBD2; j_call: TRBJ2-2; clone_size: -; v_call: TRBV6-5; cdr3_aa: CASSRSSGNTGELFF; cdr3_nt: TGTGCCAGCAGTAGGTCTAGCGGAAACACCGGGGAGCTGTTTTTT
d_call: -; j_call: TRBJ1-1; clone_size: -; v_call: TRBV29-1; cdr3_aa: CSGYRVNTEAFF; cdr3_nt: TGCAGCGGATACAGGGTTAACACTGAAGCTTTCTTT
d_call: TRBD1; j_call: TRBJ2-7; clone_size: -; v_call: TRBV7-6; cdr3_aa: CASSLASGGEQYF; cdr3_nt: TGTGCCAGCAGCTTAGCCTCAGGGGGCGAGCAGTACTTC
d_call: -; j_call: TRBJ1-3; clone_size: once; v_call: TRBV7-9; cdr3_aa: CASSLDREGNTIYF; cdr3_nt: TGTGCCAGCAGCTTAGACAGGGAAGGAAACACCATATATTTT
d_call: TRBD1; j_call: TRBJ1-6; clone_size: -; v_call: TRBV3-1/TRBV3-2; cdr3_aa: CASSQGQGAYNSPLHF; cdr3_nt: TGTGCCAGCAGCCAAGGACAGGGGGCCTATAATTCACCCCTCCACTTT
d_call: -; j_call: TRBJ1-1; clone_size: -; v_call: TRBV5-1; cdr3_aa: CASSLAGNTEAFF; cdr3_nt: TGCGCCAGCAGCTTGGCCGGGAACACTGAAGCTTTCTTT
d_call: TRBD1; j_call: TRBJ2-2; clone_size: -; v_call: TRBV30; cdr3_aa: CASRTGNTGELFF; cdr3_nt: TGTGCCAGCCGGACAGGGAACACCGGGGAGCTGTTTTTT
d_call: TRBD1; j_call: TRBJ1-2; clone_size: -; v_call: TRBV10-3; cdr3_aa: CAITGTGGGYTF; cdr3_nt: TGTGCCATTACCGGGACAGGGGGAGGCTACACCTTC
d_call: TRBD1; j_call: TRBJ1-1; clone_size: -; v_call: TRBV7-2; cdr3_aa: CASSSQGATGAFF; cdr3_nt: TGTGCCAGCAGCTCGCAGGGGGCCACGGGAGCTTTCTTT
d_call: TRBD1; j_call: TRBJ2-7; clone_size: -; v_call: TRBV30; cdr3_aa: CAWSGQGFEQYF; cdr3_nt: TGTGCCTGGAGTGGACAGGGTTTCGAGCAGTACTTC
d_call: TRBD1; j_call: TRBJ1-6; clone_size: -; v_call: TRBV27; cdr3_aa: CASRPGQGRSGYNSPLHF; cdr3_nt: TGTGCCAGCAGACCAGGACAGGGGCGTAGTGGCTATAATTCACCCCTCCACTTT
d_call: TRBD1; j_call: TRBJ1-2; clone_size: -; v_call: TRBV28; cdr3_aa: CASSLTGGPLGGYTF; cdr3_nt: TGTGCCAGCAGTCTTACAGGGGGGCCATTGGGCGGCTACACCTTC
d_call: -; j_call: TRBJ2-1; clone_size: once; v_call: TRBV3-1/TRBV3-2; cdr3_aa: CASSSLGNEQFF; cdr3_nt: TGTGCCAGCAGCTCCCTAGGTAATGAGCAGTTCTTC
d_call: -; j_call: TRBJ2-5; clone_size: -; v_call: TRBV11-2; cdr3_aa: CASSLQQFGAGGGETQYF; cdr3_nt: TGTGCCAGCAGCTTACAACAATTCGGGGCCGGGGGAGGAGAGACCCAGTACTTC
d_call: TRBD1; j_call: TRBJ2-7; clone_size: -; v_call: TRBV5-1; cdr3_aa: CASSPSGAGGFYEQYF; cdr3_nt: TGCGCCAGCAGCCCCTCTGGGGCAGGGGGCTTTTACGAGCAGTACTTC
d_call: -; j_call: TRBJ2-2; clone_size: -; v_call: TRBV7-6; cdr3_aa: CASRTGGGPNTGELFF; cdr3_nt: TGTGCCAGCAGAACAGGGGGAGGGCCTAACACCGGGGAGCTGTTTTTT
d_call: -; j_call: TRBJ1-4; clone_size: -; v_call: TRBV3-1/TRBV3-2; cdr3_aa: CASSQGGAGEKLFF; cdr3_nt: TGTGCCAGCAGCCAAGGCGGGGCGGGTGAAAAACTGTTTTTT
d_call: -; j_call: TRBJ1-1; clone_size: -; v_call: TRBV7-6; cdr3_aa: CASSFSRGTEAFF; cdr3_nt: TGTGCCAGCAGCTTTTCCCGGGGGACTGAAGCTTTCTTT
d_call: TRBD1; j_call: TRBJ2-3; clone_size: -; v_call: TRBV28; cdr3_aa: CASSYGTGTSTDTQYF; cdr3_nt: TGTGCCAGCAGTTACGGGACAGGGACTAGCACAGATACGCAGTATTTT
d_call: -; j_call: TRBJ2-2; clone_size: -; v_call: TRBV2; cdr3_aa: CASNKRETLGELFF; cdr3_nt: TGTGCCAGCAATAAGCGAGAGACCCTGGGGGAGCTGTTTTTT
d_call: -; j_call: TRBJ2-5; clone_size: -; v_call: TRBV29-1; cdr3_aa: CSVVLGQETQYF; cdr3_nt: TGCAGCGTTGTTCTAGGACAAGAGACCCAGTACTTC
d_call: TRBD2; j_call: TRBJ2-1; clone_size: -; v_call: TRBV2; cdr3_aa: CASSAEGGPLNEQFF; cdr3_nt: TGTGCCAGCAGTGCGGAGGGAGGGCCGCTGAATGAGCAGTTCTTC
d_call: -; j_call: TRBJ2-4; clone_size: -; v_call: TRBV28; cdr3_aa: CASCAADGVKNIQYF; cdr3_nt: TGTGCCAGCTGCGCGGCGGACGGGGTGAAAAACATTCAGTACTTC
d_call: TRBD2; j_call: TRBJ2-1; clone_size: -; v_call: TRBV30; cdr3_aa: CACSSGKSSYNEQFF; cdr3_nt: TGTGCCTGTTCCAGCGGGAAATCGTCCTACAATGAGCAGTTCTTC
d_call: -; j_call: TRBJ2-5; clone_size: -; v_call: TRBV11-2; cdr3_aa: CASSFFGQQETQYF; cdr3_nt: TGTGCCAGCAGCTTTTTTGGACAGCAAGAGACCCAGTACTTC
d_call: TRBD1; j_call: TRBJ2-3; clone_size: -; v_call: TRBV28; cdr3_aa: CASSSPRGTGGTDTQYF; cdr3_nt: TGTGCCAGCAGTTCCCCGAGAGGGACAGGGGGCACAGATACGCAGTATTTT
d_call: TRBD1; j_call: TRBJ2-3; clone_size: -; v_call: TRBV11-2; cdr3_aa: CASSWDRETDTQYF; cdr3_nt: TGTGCCAGCAGCTGGGACAGGGAAACAGATACGCAGTATTTT
d_call: -; j_call: TRBJ1-3; clone_size: -; v_call: TRBV5-1; cdr3_aa: CASSLRGSGNTIYF; cdr3_nt: TGCGCCAGCAGCTTGCGGGGAAGCGGAAACACCATATATTTT
d_call: -; j_call: TRBJ1-1; clone_size: -; v_call: TRBV4-1; cdr3_aa: CASSQDPGIPEAFF; cdr3_nt: TGCGCCAGCAGCCAAGATCCAGGGATCCCTGAAGCTTTCTTT
d_call: TRBD2; j_call: TRBJ2-1; clone_size: -; v_call: TRBV4-1; cdr3_aa: CASSQTPPSGSYNEQFF; cdr3_nt: TGCGCCAGCAGCCAAACCCCTCCTAGCGGGAGCTACAATGAGCAGTTCTTC
d_call: -; j_call: TRBJ1-1; clone_size: -; v_call: TRBV19; cdr3_aa: CASRLLSDRLNTEAFF; cdr3_nt: TGTGCCAGTAGGCTGCTAAGTGACAGGCTGAACACTGAAGCTTTCTTT
d_call: TRBD1; j_call: TRBJ1-6; clone_size: -; v_call: TRBV25-1; cdr3_aa: CASRRQGAYNSPLHF; cdr3_nt: TGTGCCAGCAGGAGACAGGGAGCCTATAATTCACCCCTCCACTTT
d_call: -; j_call: TRBJ1-6; clone_size: -; v_call: TRBV19; cdr3_aa: CASSISGSNSPLHF; cdr3_nt: TGTGCCAGTAGTATCTCTGGCTCGAATTCACCCCTCCACTTT
d_call: -; j_call: TRBJ1-2; clone_size: -; v_call: TRBV6-6; cdr3_aa: CASSRGAGTTTNYGYTF; cdr3_nt: TGTGCCAGCAGCCGAGGGGCGGGGACGACCACCAACTATGGCTACACCTTC
d_call: TRBD1; j_call: TRBJ1-6; clone_size: -; v_call: TRBV28; cdr3_aa: CASIPQGTGLPPLHF; cdr3_nt: TGTGCCAGCATCCCTCAGGGGACAGGGTTGCCACCCCTCCACTTT
d_call: -; j_call: TRBJ2-7; clone_size: -; v_call: TRBV27; cdr3_aa: CASREGFLGSVDLYEQYF; cdr3_nt: TGTGCCAGCAGGGAGGGTTTCCTTGGCTCTGTGGATCTCTACGAGCAGTACTTC
d_call: TRBD1; j_call: TRBJ1-2; clone_size: -; v_call: TRBV20-1; cdr3_aa: CSAVEGAGYTF; cdr3_nt: TGCAGTGCGGTCGAGGGGGCTGGCTACACCTTC
d_call: -; j_call: TRBJ1-2; clone_size: -; v_call: TRBV10-3; cdr3_aa: CAISESGGDGGYTF; cdr3_nt: TGTGCCATCAGTGAGTCAGGAGGGGATGGCGGCTACACCTTC
d_call: TRBD1; j_call: TRBJ1-5; clone_size: once; v_call: TRBV28; cdr3_aa: CASQGDRGRSNQPQHF; cdr3_nt: TGTGCCAGCCAGGGGGACAGGGGGCGTAGCAATCAGCCCCAGCATTTT